A selection of T cell receptor beta chains follows, all from one sample in a study of control samples from healthy donors and cancer patients. Assay used: immunoSEQ multiplex PCR; TCRdb lists only in-frame clones, some missing. This table holds around 120,000 clones, roughly 91% found once. Input material: blood. These receptor sequences come from a man in his forties or fifties in good health. CDR3s include the opening cysteine and the closing phenylalanine or tryptophan. The D gene is left open where the match is weak. Not every row has a clone size; where given, it reads once, few, many or a size class.

size,V,J,D,CDR3,DNA
NA,TRBV14,TRBJ1-1,TRBD1,CASSQQHRGGTEAFF,TGTGCCAGCAGCCAACAACACAGGGGGGGGACTGAAGCTTTCTTT
NA,TRBV25-1,TRBJ1-1,NA,CASSDSFSGRNTEAFF,TGTGCCAGCAGTGATTCTTTCTCGGGACGGAACACTGAAGCTTTCTTT
NA,TRBV2,TRBJ2-5,TRBD2,CASSEGAGGVETQYF,TGTGCCAGCAGTGAAGGCGCGGGGGGCGTGGAGACCCAGTACTTC
NA,TRBV7-2,TRBJ1-1,NA,CASSSHSDGRNTEAFF,TGTGCCAGCAGCTCCCACTCGGACGGAAGGAACACTGAAGCTTTCTTT
NA,TRBV19,TRBJ2-5,TRBD2,CASSIVAGGTETQYF,TGTGCCAGTAGTATTGTAGCGGGGGGTACGGAGACCCAGTACTTC
NA,TRBV10-2,TRBJ1-6,TRBD1,CASSDEAGGNSPLHF,TGCGCCAGCAGTGATGAGGCAGGGGGGAATTCACCCCTCCACTTT
NA,TRBV15,TRBJ2-2,NA,CATSRDVQGAGELFF,TGTGCCACCAGCAGAGATGTACAGGGCGCCGGGGAGCTGTTTTTT
medium-sized,TRBV9,TRBJ2-2,NA,CASSAEGTGELFF,TGTGCCAGCAGCGCCGAGGGCACCGGGGAGCTGTTTTTT
NA,TRBV12-3/TRBV12-4,TRBJ1-2,NA,CASSYQNGYTF,TGTGCCAGCAGTTATCAAAATGGCTACACCTTC
once,TRBV2,TRBJ2-7,NA,CASKRLYRSYEQYF,TGTGCCAGCAAAAGACTCTACCGCTCCTACGAGCAGTACTTC
few,TRBV6-7,TRBJ1-2,NA,CASSSTRGYINYGYTF,TGTGCCAGCAGTTCCACCCGAGGGTACATCAACTATGGCTACACCTTC
NA,TRBV15,TRBJ2-7,NA,CATSRDQGLEQYF,TGTGCCACCAGCAGAGATCAGGGGCTCGAGCAGTACTTC
few,TRBV12-3/TRBV12-4,TRBJ1-1,NA,CASIQQGITEAFF,TGTGCCAGCATTCAACAGGGAATCACTGAAGCTTTCTTT
few,TRBV12-3/TRBV12-4,TRBJ1-4,NA,CASSYSRGKLFF,TGTGCCAGCAGTTACAGTCGTGGGAAACTGTTTTTT
NA,TRBV24-1,TRBJ2-5,NA,CATSPPSSHRSQETQYF,TGTGCCACCAGTCCTCCCTCATCCCACAGGTCCCAAGAGACCCAGTACTTC
NA,TRBV5-4,TRBJ1-1,NA,CASTPQGTEAFF,TGTGCCAGCACCCCCCAGGGCACTGAAGCTTTCTTT
NA,TRBV2,TRBJ2-1,TRBD2,CASSRGGRVDNEQFF,TGTGCCAGCAGTCGGGGGGGCCGCGTCGACAATGAGCAGTTCTTC
NA,TRBV11-3,TRBJ1-3,NA,CASSLVNYGNTIYF,TGTGCCAGCAGCTTAGTAAACTATGGAAACACCATATATTTT
NA,TRBV7-9,TRBJ2-5,NA,CASSPIGGGPSETQYF,TGTGCCAGCAGCCCAATTGGGGGGGGCCCGTCAGAGACCCAGTACTTC
NA,TRBV7-3,TRBJ2-2,NA,CASSFSTGELFF,TGTGCCAGCAGCTTCTCCACCGGGGAGCTGTTTTTT
NA,TRBV24-1,TRBJ2-3,NA,CATSDQSTDTQYF,TGTGCCACCAGTGATCAGAGCACAGATACGCAGTATTTT
NA,TRBV24-1,TRBJ2-7,NA,CATSDQTLGTTYEQYF,TGTGCCACCAGTGACCAGACACTTGGCACAACCTACGAGCAGTACTTC
NA,TRBV6-2/TRBV6-3,TRBJ1-5,NA,CASSHTGFSNQPQHF,TGTGCCAGCAGCCATACAGGGTTTAGCAATCAGCCCCAGCATTTT
NA,TRBV5-1,TRBJ2-5,TRBD1,CASSSDRGHRTQYF,TGCGCCAGCAGCTCCGACAGGGGGCATAGGACCCAGTACTTC
once,TRBV5-1,TRBJ2-2,TRBD1,CASSWWDRIKTGELFF,TGCGCCAGCAGCTGGTGGGACAGGATAAAGACCGGGGAGCTGTTTTTT
once,TRBV6-2/TRBV6-3,TRBJ1-1,TRBD1,CASSSQGQQNTEAFF,TGTGCCAGCAGTTCCCAGGGACAGCAGAACACTGAAGCTTTCTTT
NA,TRBV12-3/TRBV12-4,TRBJ2-1,NA,CATHPRANEQFF,TGTGCCACCCACCCTAGGGCTAATGAGCAGTTCTTC
once,TRBV4-2,TRBJ2-6,NA,CASLGASGANVLTF,TGTGCCAGCCTTGGAGCCTCTGGGGCCAACGTCCTGACTTTC
NA,TRBV25-1,TRBJ1-1,NA,CASDGGSEAFF,TGTGCCAGCGATGGGGGCAGTGAAGCTTTCTTT
NA,TRBV7-9,TRBJ2-1,NA,CASSPTEGTGYNEQFF,TGTGCCAGCAGCCCTACAGAGGGGACTGGGTACAATGAGCAGTTCTTC